This is a list of T cell receptor beta chains from one sample in a study of cytomegalovirus exposure and HLA in healthy donors. Libraries were prepared by immunoSEQ multiplex PCR; TCRdb keeps only in-frame clonotypes and omits some of them. The table lists about 72,000 clones. The sequencing sample was made of PBMCs. The receptors were sampled from a man aged 40-49 years in good health and CMV-seronegative. Each CDR3 is given with its conserved first and last residue. A D gene is named only where the DNA matches it firmly.

J | D | V | DNA | CDR3
TRBJ2-2 | TRBD2 | TRBV9 | TGTGCCAGCAGTTCCCTAGCGGGGAAGGGCGGGGAGCTGTTTTTT | CASSSLAGKGGELFF
TRBJ1-1 | NA | TRBV5-1 | TGCGCCAGCAGCTTGGGCGGGAACACTGAAGCTTTCTTT | CASSLGGNTEAFF
TRBJ2-7 | NA | TRBV6-8 | TGTGCCAGCCCCCGGGAGCAGTACTTC | CASPREQYF
TRBJ1-6 | NA | TRBV6-1 | TGTGCCAGCAGTGAAGGGGCCAATTCACCCCTCCACTTT | CASSEGANSPLHF
TRBJ2-1 | TRBD1 | TRBV30 | TGTGCCTGGAAGGACAGGGTTCACTACAATGAGCAGTTCTTC | CAWKDRVHYNEQFF
TRBJ1-2 | NA | TRBV2 | TGTGCCAGCAGTCCAATCTCCAGTAACTATGGCTACACCTTC | CASSPISSNYGYTF
TRBJ2-7 | NA | TRBV6-6 | TGTGCCAGCAGTGATCGGGGCTCCTACGAGCAGTACTTC | CASSDRGSYEQYF
TRBJ2-7 | NA | TRBV25-1 | TGTGCCAGCAGTGAGACAGTGGGCTACGAGCAGTACTTC | CASSETVGYEQYF
TRBJ2-5 | TRBD2 | TRBV6-5 | TGTGCCAGCAAGGTAGCGGGGGCCTTAGGAGAGACCCAGTACTTC | CASKVAGALGETQYF
TRBJ1-2 | NA | TRBV4-2 | TGTGCCAGCAGCCAAATCCCCCAGGGGCCGGACTATGGCTACACCTTC | CASSQIPQGPDYGYTF
TRBJ1-1 | NA | TRBV7-9 | TGTGCCAGCAGCTTTTCTAGGGGTGAAGCTTTCTTT | CASSFSRGEAFF
TRBJ2-7 | TRBD1 | TRBV6-1 | TGTGCCAGCAGACAGGGGAGCTCCTACGAGCAGTACTTC | CASRQGSSYEQYF
TRBJ1-2 | TRBD1 | TRBV2 | TGTGCCAGCCTCGACAGGGGTGGGGAAGTTGGCTACACCTTC | CASLDRGGEVGYTF
TRBJ2-1 | TRBD1 | TRBV13 | TGTGCCAGCAGCCCTAGCGCCCAGGGGGCTGGAAATGAGCAGTTCTTC | CASSPSAQGAGNEQFF
TRBJ2-6 | NA | TRBV2 | TGTGCCAGCAGGGGGGGAGTTGTTGCTGGGGCCAACGTCCTGACTTTC | CASRGGVVAGANVLTF